This T cell receptor (beta chain) was documented in a study of tumor-infiltrating lymphocytes in primary liver carcinoma. Study context: Resecting the tumor surgically was how the patients' primary liver carcinoma was treated.

The count of this clonotype is one. This likely comes from a read error, as the CDR3 has no conserved phenylalanine or tryptophan at its end. The germline V gene encodes CDR1 SGHAT and CDR2 FQNNGV. V lost 7 bases and J 5 bases, leaving 9 bases between the germline ends. The CDR3 sequence is 11 residues long. Production of TCR beta cDNA used around 500 ng total RNA together with a constant-region primer. Three nested multiplex PCR rounds of slightly modified ARM-PCR generated TCR beta libraries. Two initial PCR rounds of around 9 cycles each paired TRBV1-TRBV30 forward primers with a C-beta reverse primer. Via MiXCR, TCRdb re-called the multiplex PCR reads, giving one row per CDR3 protein. The data hold about 310,000 distinct CDR3 sequences, with almost 60% observed a single time. Blood RNA originated from unsorted whole blood, with germline DNA additionally extracted.

The TCR sequence derives from a woman younger than 45 with primary liver carcinoma and hepatitis B virus infection. The chain couples TRBV11-2 to TRBJ2-7; tentative D call: TRBD1 (5 bases). The sequencing input was peripheral blood. CDR3 coding DNA: TGTGCCAGCACCAGGGAAAACGAGCAGTACCTC. Translation: CASTRENEQYL.